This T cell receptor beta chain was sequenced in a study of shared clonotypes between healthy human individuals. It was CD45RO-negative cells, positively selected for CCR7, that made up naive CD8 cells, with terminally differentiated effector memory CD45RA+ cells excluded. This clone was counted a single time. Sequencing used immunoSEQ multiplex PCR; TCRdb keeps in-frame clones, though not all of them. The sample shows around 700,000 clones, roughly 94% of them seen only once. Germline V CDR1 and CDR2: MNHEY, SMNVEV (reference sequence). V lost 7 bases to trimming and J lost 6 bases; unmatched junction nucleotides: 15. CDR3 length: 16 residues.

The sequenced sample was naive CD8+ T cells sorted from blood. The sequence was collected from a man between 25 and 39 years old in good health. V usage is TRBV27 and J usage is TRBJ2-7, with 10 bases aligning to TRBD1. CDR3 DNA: TGTGCCAGCAAAAGGGGACAGGGGTACCCCTTTGGCGAGCAGTACTTC. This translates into CASKRGQGYPFGEQYF.